This T cell receptor (beta chain) was profiled in a study of shared clonotypes between healthy human individuals. General study results and limits: Memory subsets had estimated richness that was generally smaller than that of naive subsets. Sorted-subset sequencing was shown by rarefaction to be incomplete despite large depth. Clonotypes shared by all four donors outscored non-shared clonotypes in generation probability.

With respect to this clone: Its antigen is undetermined.

Method: immunoSEQ multiplex PCR; TCRdb's copy keeps in-frame clones and lacks some. The sample holds 850,000 to 1,100,000 clones, approximately 80% seen once. Germline-derived CDR1 and CDR2 are MGHRA and YSYEKL. V was shortened by 4 bases and J by 4 bases, with 19 bases between the two germline ends. This CDR3 region has 17 residues. This chain joins TRBV4-1 and TRBJ1-4, with D unclear. This clonotype originated in a man in his late teens or twenties in good health. Some clones in this sample may be carry-over from other donors' samples. The specimen sequenced was memory CD4+ T cells from PBMCs. Noted subset: CD45RA-negative fraction. The CDR3 loop reads CASSPKPTQAYNEKLFF. The CDR3 nucleotides read TGCGCCAGCAGCCCGAAGCCAACCCAGGCCTATAATGAAAAACTGTTTTTT.